This T cell receptor beta chain was identified during a study of T-cell memory formation after mild COVID-19. V was cut by 5 bases and J by 5 bases, with 12 bases left in between. This CDR3 has 13 residues. Germline values: CDR1 KGHSH, CDR2 LQKENI. TCRdb re-derived calls from the 5' RACE reads in MiXCR, one entry per CDR3 protein. Among more than 300,000 distinct CDR3 sequences listed, around 15% were seen once. This clonotype has just a few counts. The clonotype comes from a man younger than 35 who had mild COVID-19 (a few samples of this study predate the infection). Cell type and time point are not known. The chain uses TRBV18 and TRBJ1-1; tentatively, D is TRBD1 (6 bases). Input material: PBMCs or a T cell subset sorted from them (not recorded which). In nucleotides, the CDR3 is TGTGCCAGCTCAGCCACAGGGCAGACTGAAGCTTTCTTT. Translation: CASSATGQTEAFF.